This TCR beta chain was recovered during a study of CD8 T cells in Susac syndrome. Study summary: When blood was drawn, patients with Susac syndrome were on intravenous immunoglobulin alone, on corticosteroids, or therapy-naive.

The germline gives CDR1 SGHTA, CDR2 FQGTGA. The CDR3 totals 12 residues. With 6 bases removed from V and 3 bases from J, the gap between germline ends came to 7 bases. This clonotype was recorded at least ten times. Roughly 0.45 to 1 ug RNA was reverse transcribed with random hexamers. TCRdb re-analysed the immunoSEQ multiplex PCR reads in MiXCR, keeping a single row per CDR3 protein. The profile covers under 300,000 distinct CDR3 sequences, with 95% to 97% appearing a single time and 0.1% taken by the ten largest. The chain couples TRBV7-3 to TRBJ2-3; no definite D call. This clonotype was obtained from a human donor with Susac syndrome. The source material was CD4+ T cells from PBMCs. The CDR3 coding sequence is TGTGCCAGCAGTTTAGGGACAGATACGCAGTATTTT. Translating it yields CASSLGTDTQYF.